What follows are 8 T cell receptor beta chains derived from one specimen sequenced in a study of CD8 T cells in Susac syndrome. Random hexamers served to reverse transcribe roughly 0.5 to 1 ug RNA. TCRdb used MiXCR to reprocess the immunoSEQ multiplex PCR reads, holding one entry per CDR3 protein. This repertoire shows some 110,000 distinct CDR3 sequences, 93% found once; its top ten account for 0.085% to 0.095%. The material sequenced was CD4+ T cells from PBMCs. The receptors here all came from a human donor with multiple sclerosis.

The rearrangement links TRBV28 to TRBJ1-4, with TRBD1 as a possible D gene (6 bases). Trimming shortened V by 2 bases and J by 7 bases, and 11 bases separated the two germline ends. Germline-derived CDR1 and CDR2 are MDHEN and SYDVKM. The CDR3 has 14 residues. The CDR3 sequence is CASSLQGLSEKLFF. In DNA form, the CDR3 reads TGTGCCAGCAGTTTACAGGGGCTAAGTGAAAAACTGTTTTTT.

The genes are TRBV19 and TRBJ2-3, with TRBD2 matching 9 bases. CDR1 LNHDA and CDR2 SQIVND come from the germline V gene (reference sequence). There are 15 residues in the CDR3. J gave up 1 base and V 6 bases, and 5 bases lay outside the gene matches. This CDR3 reads CASRFLAGGTDTQYF. CDR3 nucleotide sequence: TGTGCCAGTAGATTTTTAGCGGGGGGCACAGATACGCAGTATTTT.

The chain combines TRBV13 with TRBJ1-2; 9 bases match TRBD1. The CDR3 has 15 amino acids. The V and J ends lost 5 bases and 2 bases, in that order; junction bases with no gene match: 6. Per germline, CDR1 PRHDT and CDR2 FYEKMQ (reference sequence). This chain's CDR3 is CASSQGDRENYGYTF. For the CDR3, the DNA is TGTGCCAGCAGCCAGGGGGACAGGGAAAACTATGGCTACACCTTC.

This clonotype was detected once. The chain has TRBV18 and TRBJ1-5; D gene unclear. The germline V and J ends were trimmed by 0 bases and 5 bases, with 11 bases remaining between them. This CDR3 contains 15 residues. From germline, CDR1 is KGHSH and CDR2 LQKENI. CDR3 sequence reads: CASSPPLAGDQPQHF. CDR3 DNA: TGTGCCAGCTCACCACCGCTGGCTGGCGATCAGCCCCAGCATTTT.

The CDR3 reads CASSPGGNSFGETQYF. In DNA form, the CDR3 reads TGTGCCAGCAGCCCCGGGGGGAACAGCTTTGGGGAGACCCAGTACTTC. The J gene is TRBJ2-5, the V gene TRBV9; 7 bases align to TRBD2. Germline V CDR1 and CDR2: SGDLS, YYNGEE. The CDR3 has 16 amino acids. V gave up 4 bases and J gave up 5 bases; unmatched junction bases: 14.

A single count supports this clonotype. The chain joins TRBV7-6 to TRBJ1-3; TRBD1 aligns across 12 bases. There are 16 residues in the CDR3. V shed 3 bases and J 3 bases; nucleotides not matched to a gene: 3. The germline V gene encodes CDR1 SGHVS and CDR2 FNYEAQ. CDR3 in DNA: TGTGCCAGCAGCTTCGGGACAGGGGGCAGTGGAAACACCATATATTTT. Amino acids: CASSFGTGGSGNTIYF.

The rearrangement uses TRBV19 and TRBJ2-5, with D unresolved. Trimming removed 6 bases at V and 3 bases at J, with 11 bases between. In germline, CDR1 is LNHDA, CDR2 SQIVND (reference sequence). The CDR3 loop spans 13 amino acids. The CDR3 DNA reads as TGTGCCAGTAGGCGCCTGCAAGAAGAGACCCAGTACTTC. This encodes CASRRLQEETQYF.

The chain carries TRBV4-3 and TRBJ2-7, with TRBD1 matching 8 bases. Germline CDR1 reads LGHNA; CDR2 reads YSLEER. This CDR3 has 17 amino acids. V was pared by 0 bases and J by 5 bases, with 12 bases of the junction left unmatched. The CDR3 DNA is TGCGCCAGCAGCCAAGATCTAGGCAGGGGGCGTCCCAACGAGCAGTACTTC. Its translation is CASSQDLGRGRPNEQYF.